The TCR beta chain under discussion was sequenced for a study of T cell responses to AZD1222 COVID-19 vaccine. Study results and limitations: Repertoire collection took place solely once the T cell response had peaked. Most donors were white British and more were female, and clonal diversity was possibly underestimated.

The table came from immunoSEQ multiplex PCR; TCRdb's copy has only in-frame clones and leaves some out. The table has over 100,000 clones, roughly nine tenths seen once. The CDR3 spans 12 residues. In germline, CDR1 is LGHNA, CDR2 YSLEER. Turning to this clone: What it recognizes is unknown.

This sample comprised peripheral blood, obtained on day 0 of AZD1222 vaccination. This rearrangement joins TRBV4-3 to TRBJ2-1; 7 bases match TRBD2. This clonotype was sampled from an adult in good health. As DNA, the CDR3 is TGCACGCGGGAGTACGGTTCCCATGAGCAGTTCTTC. Its protein product is CTREYGSHEQFF.